Described below is a single T cell receptor (beta chain) sequence and its context. The antigen is undetermined. V trimming: 1 base; J trimming: 6 bases; junction bases outside the gene matches: 2. Looked up from germline, CDR1 is LNHDA and CDR2 is SQIVND (reference sequence). The CDR3 totals 14 residues. Profiling relied on immunoSEQ multiplex PCR, and the TCRdb table lists in-frame clones only, not all of them. The repertoire holds 95,000 to 100,000 clones, 85% to 95% seen once, with about 11% in the top ten. This specimen belongs to a study of siplizumab effects on memory and regulatory T cells. Overall study results and limits: Alloreactive sequences tracing back to unstimulated CD4+ memory cells fell significantly with siplizumab. Naive T cells seemed more diverse than memory cells and seemed major alloresponse contributors. Proliferating CD4+ or CD8+ clones, roughly 80-97% of them, lacked an assignable naive or memory phenotype.

Sequencing used non-Treg CD4+ T cells sorted from blood. The rearrangement joins TRBV19 to TRBJ1-2, with 10 nucleotides matching TRBD1. The source is a human donor in good health. The CDR3 DNA follows: TGTGCCAGTAGTATAGGGGACAGGGGCCATGGCTACACCTTC. Translating it yields CASSIGDRGHGYTF. Looking up the rest from reference TRBV19 and TRBJ1-2 gives the full variable domain: DGGITQSPKYLFRKEGQNVTLSCEQNLNHDAMYWYRQDPGQGLRLIYYSQIVNDFQKGDIAEGYSVSREKKESFPLTVTSAQKNPTAFYLCASSIGDRGHGYTFGSGTRLTVV.